These T cell receptor beta chains were read from a single sample in a study of T cell responses to AZD1222 COVID-19 vaccine. Generated by immunoSEQ multiplex PCR, the TCRdb table keeps only in-frame clones and is missing some. The sample includes about 160,000 clones, roughly 90% of them seen just once. The source material was peripheral blood, sampled 28 days after the second AZD1222 dose. The origin of the receptors is an adult who received the AZD1222 COVID-19 vaccine. Each CDR3 is given with its conserved first and last residue. D genes are given only for firm matches. For some rows the clone size is stated as once, few or many, or as a class when expanded; others skip it.

14	TRBV6-5	TRBJ2-4	-	TRBD1	TGTGCCAGCAGTCGGACAGGGGGTTCGGACATTCAGTACTTC	CASSRTGGSDIQYF
12	TRBV30	TRBJ2-7	-	-	TGTGCCTGGAGTGTAGTGCACTACGAGCAGTACTTC	CAWSVVHYEQYF
14	TRBV27	TRBJ2-5	-	-	TGTGCCAGCAGTTTACTTGGGCCGACAGAGACCCAGTACTTC	CASSLLGPTETQYF
13	TRBV2	TRBJ2-7	few	-	TGTGCCAGCGCCGGGACACCGGACTACGAGCAGTACTTC	CASAGTPDYEQYF
16	TRBV6-6	TRBJ1-2	-	-	TGTGCCAGCAGTTCCCGGGAATACACAGTTAACTATGGCTACACCTTC	CASSSREYTVNYGYTF
15	TRBV7-9	TRBJ1-2	-	TRBD1	TGTGCCAGCAGCTGGGGGACAGTCAGGCCTTATGGCTACACCTTC	CASSWGTVRPYGYTF
11	TRBV12-3/TRBV12-4	TRBJ1-1	few	-	TGTGCCAGCAGTTTCGGCACTGAAGCTTTCTTT	CASSFGTEAFF
13	TRBV7-3	TRBJ1-1	-	-	TGTGCCAGCAGCTTAAGAGGGGACACTGAAGCTTTCTTT	CASSLRGDTEAFF
15	TRBV4-1	TRBJ2-3	-	-	TGCGCCAGCAGCCAAGTCACAAGCCGGTCTCCGACGCAGTATTTT	CASSQVTSRSPTQYF
11	TRBV30	TRBJ1-1	-	-	TGTGCCTGGATAGGGGGGAGGGAAGCTTTCTTT	CAWIGGREAFF
13	TRBV3-1/TRBV3-2	TRBJ1-2	-	-	TGTGCCAGCAGCCAACGGGGGATTGAAGGCTACACCTTC	CASSQRGIEGYTF
14	TRBV18	TRBJ1-6	-	-	TGTGCCAGCTCACCACGGGAGGGCCCGTGGCCCCTCCACTTT	CASSPREGPWPLHF
13	TRBV30	TRBJ1-3	-	-	TGTGCCCGGACACCGAGCGCTGGAAACACCATATATTTT	CARTPSAGNTIYF
17	TRBV2	TRBJ2-2	-	TRBD2	TGTGCCAGCAGTGAGTTCAGCGGGGGGGCGTCCACCGGGGAGCTGTTTTTT	CASSEFSGGASTGELFF
14	TRBV18	TRBJ1-1	-	TRBD1	TGTGCCAGCTCTACTAAATACGGACAGGCTGAAGCTTTCTTT	CASSTKYGQAEAFF
12	TRBV5-8	TRBJ1-5	-	-	TGTGCCAGCAGCTTCAATTATCAGCCCCAGCATTTT	CASSFNYQPQHF
11	TRBV10-3	TRBJ2-3	-	-	TGTGCCATCACCGGAGGAGATACGCAGTATTTT	CAITGGDTQYF
16	TRBV27	TRBJ1-1	-	-	TGTGCCAGCAGTATCCGGGCCTTCGGAAGGGATACTGAAGCTTTCTTT	CASSIRAFGRDTEAFF
15	TRBV6-6	TRBJ1-1	-	TRBD1	TGTGCCAGCAGTTACCCGGACAGGGGGCATACTGAAGCTTTCTTT	CASSYPDRGHTEAFF
14	TRBV5-4	TRBJ2-1	-	-	TGTGCCAGTTCCCTAGAGAGCTCCTACAATGAGCAGTTCTTC	CASSLESSYNEQFF
13	TRBV29-1	TRBJ1-1	once	TRBD1	TGCAGCGTTGAACTCCGACAGGGCACTGAAGCTTTCTTT	CSVELRQGTEAFF
14	TRBV9	TRBJ1-5	-	-	TGTGCCAGCAGCGTAGAGGGAGGCGGCCAGCCCCAGCATTTT	CASSVEGGGQPQHF
16	TRBV5-1	TRBJ2-7	-	-	TGCGCCAGCAGCCCCGTTAGCGGGACAGGGCTCGACGAGCAGTACTTC	CASSPVSGTGLDEQYF
12	TRBV3-1/TRBV3-2	TRBJ2-1	-	TRBD2	TGTGCCAGCAGCGGACTAGTCGGTGAGCAGTTCTTC	CASSGLVGEQFF
13	TRBV25-1	TRBJ1-4	-	-	TGTGCCAGCAGGGCGAGTGGAGGTGAAAAACTGTTTTTT	CASRASGGEKLFF
12	TRBV6-2/TRBV6-3	TRBJ1-2	-	-	TGTGCCAGCAGTTCGGGGGGGCCCAACCCAACCTTC	CASSSGGPNPTF
16	TRBV5-1	TRBJ2-6	-	-	TGCGCCAGCAGTACGGGCAGGACCACTGGGGCCAACGTCCTGACTTTC	CASSTGRTTGANVLTF
15	TRBV7-9	TRBJ2-1	-	-	TGTGCCAGCTCGAGGACCGGGCCTCCCGGCGATGAGCAGTTCTTC	CASSRTGPPGDEQFF
13	TRBV7-8	TRBJ1-1	-	-	TGTGCCAGCAGGGGGACCGTGAACACTGAAGCTTTCTTT	CASRGTVNTEAFF
14	TRBV3-1/TRBV3-2	TRBJ1-3	-	-	TGTGCCAGCAGCCTAGGGACATCTGGAAACACCATATATTTT	CASSLGTSGNTIYF
17	TRBV19	TRBJ1-1	-	-	TGTGCCAGTAGTATGAGCAGGAAAGGGTTTGTGGGCACTGAAGCTTTCTTT	CASSMSRKGFVGTEAFF
13	TRBV30	TRBJ1-2	-	-	TGTGCCTGGAGTGTAGGGGGGGCGTTCGGCTACACCTTC	CAWSVGGAFGYTF
15	TRBV27	TRBJ2-5	-	-	TGTGCCAGCAGACGCTTAGGGGGAAACCAAGAGACCCAGTACTTC	CASRRLGGNQETQYF
13	TRBV10-2	TRBJ2-1	-	-	TGCGCCAGCAGTGAAGGAGTGCGGGACGAGCAGTTCTTC	CASSEGVRDEQFF
15	TRBV18	TRBJ2-5	few	-	TGTGCCAGCTCACCAGGGTTGGGTGGCCAAGAGACCCAGTACTTC	CASSPGLGGQETQYF
10	TRBV20-1	TRBJ2-3	-	-	TGCAGTGCTTACTCTGATACGCAGTATTTT	CSAYSDTQYF
16	TRBV7-8	TRBJ1-3	-	-	TGTGCCAGCAGCCCTACTCAGGTTTTCTCTGGAAACACCATATATTTT	CASSPTQVFSGNTIYF
17	TRBV3-1/TRBV3-2	TRBJ2-1	-	TRBD2	TGTGCCAGCAGCCGAAGGCTTCTAGCGGGACCCTACAATGAGCAGTTCTTC	CASSRRLLAGPYNEQFF
17	TRBV9	TRBJ2-1	once	TRBD1	TGTGCCAGCAGCGCTACACAGATAGGGGGCCTCTACAATGAGCAGTTCTTC	CASSATQIGGLYNEQFF
12	TRBV11-2	TRBJ1-2	-	-	TGTGCCAGCAGCTTAGAGAGGGCTGGCTACACCTTC	CASSLERAGYTF
17	TRBV5-4	TRBJ1-1	-	-	TGTGCCAGCAGCCCGAGGGGGGGCGTAGGGGCGAACACTGAAGCTTTCTTT	CASSPRGGVGANTEAFF
16	TRBV3-1/TRBV3-2	TRBJ1-2	-	TRBD1	TGTGCCAGCAGCCCCAGACTAACAGGGGAACTGTATGGCTACACCTTC	CASSPRLTGELYGYTF
15	TRBV15	TRBJ1-1	-	-	TGTGCCACCAGCTTAGCAGGGGTGATGAACACTGAAGCTTTCTTT	CATSLAGVMNTEAFF